Listed below are T cell receptor beta chains from one sample, sequenced in a study of monozygotic twins with cystic fibrosis. The table came from immunoSEQ multiplex PCR; TCRdb's copy has only in-frame clones and leaves some out. The data contain fewer than 30,000 clones, 75% to 95% of them singletons. Sequencing was done on a sample of blood. These receptor sequences come from a girl aged 2-15 years with cystic fibrosis. Each CDR3 is given with its conserved first and last residue.

j_gene: TRBJ2-5; v_gene: TRBV2; CDR3aa: CASSQDRVETQYF
j_gene: TRBJ2-7; v_gene: TRBV25-1; CDR3aa: CASSPPYEQYF
j_gene: TRBJ1-1; v_gene: TRBV4-1; CDR3aa: CASSQVRLNTEAFF
j_gene: TRBJ1-1; v_gene: TRBV5-1; CDR3aa: CASSLVGQGVTEAFF
j_gene: TRBJ1-6; v_gene: TRBV4-2; CDR3aa: CASSQEAEGATYNSPLHF
j_gene: TRBJ2-4; v_gene: TRBV20-1; CDR3aa: CSPIAKNIQYF
j_gene: TRBJ1-5; v_gene: TRBV30; CDR3aa: CAWSVYGQPQHF
j_gene: TRBJ1-1; v_gene: TRBV18; CDR3aa: CASSHLRDRGGTEAFF
j_gene: TRBJ2-3; v_gene: TRBV5-4; CDR3aa: CASSLQGTDTQYF
j_gene: TRBJ2-7; v_gene: TRBV7-2; CDR3aa: CASSLRTSGGLDFYEQYF
j_gene: TRBJ1-2; v_gene: TRBV6-1; CDR3aa: CASSDLMGQGAQRDGYTF
j_gene: TRBJ2-3; v_gene: TRBV19; CDR3aa: CASSIGPPPSSTDTQYF
j_gene: TRBJ1-2; v_gene: TRBV6-1; CDR3aa: CASSGTGQHYGYTF
j_gene: TRBJ2-7; v_gene: TRBV5-1; CDR3aa: CASSLGAAFPYEQYF
j_gene: TRBJ1-1; v_gene: TRBV5-1; CDR3aa: CASSKTGPYTEAFF
j_gene: TRBJ2-1; v_gene: TRBV11-2; CDR3aa: CASSLRGGHDEQFF
j_gene: TRBJ1-1; v_gene: TRBV9; CDR3aa: CASSVVPDRVNTEAFF
j_gene: TRBJ1-6; v_gene: TRBV15; CDR3aa: CATSRDRGGSSPLHF
j_gene: TRBJ2-5; v_gene: TRBV7-2; CDR3aa: CASSLLLAGVVAETQYF
j_gene: TRBJ2-3; v_gene: TRBV27; CDR3aa: CASSLYWGAAADTQYF
j_gene: TRBJ1-6; v_gene: TRBV6-1; CDR3aa: CASSVGSGANSPLHF
j_gene: TRBJ1-5; v_gene: TRBV27; CDR3aa: CASSLSQGQPQHF
j_gene: TRBJ2-7; v_gene: TRBV7-7; CDR3aa: CASSPGYSYEQYF
j_gene: TRBJ1-1; v_gene: TRBV11-2; CDR3aa: CASSLGTEAFF
j_gene: TRBJ1-1; v_gene: TRBV7-9; CDR3aa: CASSPSRAQGTEAFF
j_gene: TRBJ1-2; v_gene: TRBV5-4; CDR3aa: CASSHQDRGYTF
j_gene: TRBJ1-2; v_gene: TRBV6-5; CDR3aa: CASSYQQGNYGYTF
j_gene: TRBJ2-2; v_gene: TRBV7-2; CDR3aa: CASSFSSGGSGELFF
j_gene: TRBJ2-1; v_gene: TRBV6-5; CDR3aa: CASSYSTSAHYEQFF
j_gene: TRBJ2-7; v_gene: TRBV6-5; CDR3aa: CASSYSGVQISGEQYF
j_gene: TRBJ2-1; v_gene: TRBV6-5; CDR3aa: CASSYAGLAGEQFF
j_gene: TRBJ1-6; v_gene: TRBV27; CDR3aa: CASSSGGHANSPLHF
j_gene: TRBJ2-3; v_gene: TRBV25-1; CDR3aa: CASSGGLAGSTDTQYF
j_gene: TRBJ2-1; v_gene: TRBV23-1; CDR3aa: CASSQSGQGNNEQFF
j_gene: TRBJ1-1; v_gene: TRBV7-2; CDR3aa: CASSLWLVRGAEAFF
j_gene: TRBJ1-1; v_gene: TRBV7-3; CDR3aa: CASSLSGNTEAFF
j_gene: TRBJ2-6; v_gene: TRBV19; CDR3aa: CASSITLLRVWAGANVLTF
j_gene: TRBJ1-2; v_gene: TRBV9; CDR3aa: CASSVNIRGNSYGYTF
j_gene: TRBJ2-5; v_gene: TRBV15; CDR3aa: CATSRDWRETQYF
j_gene: TRBJ2-3; v_gene: TRBV9; CDR3aa: CASSVAGYTQYF
j_gene: TRBJ2-7; v_gene: TRBV6-5; CDR3aa: CASSYSTQNYEQYF
j_gene: TRBJ1-1; v_gene: TRBV5-5; CDR3aa: CASSLFGANTEAFF